This passage covers 29 T cell receptor beta chains from one sample sequenced in a study of identical twins. Using its own MiXCR run on the 5' RACE reads, TCRdb lists one record per CDR3 protein. This sample has 270,000 or so distinct CDR3 sequences, with around 8.8% found just once. Another study also made use of these data, one on yellow fever vaccine responses in identical twins.

Material: CD8+ T cells sorted from blood. The receptors originated from a woman aged 18 to 35 in good health.

Comments on this clonotype: A read error may be the cause here, since a much bigger clone is one base away. This chain joins TRBV12-3 or TRBV12-4 and TRBJ2-4, with 7 nucleotides matching TRBD2. The length of the CDR3 is 15 residues. V shed 4 bases, J shed 8 bases, and the junction held 11 bases outside the gene matches. The CDR3, as DNA: TGTGCCAGCAGTTCGGGACTACTAGGGTGCGACATTCAGTACTTC. It specifies CASSSGLLGCDIQYF.

This clonotype was found a few times. The V and J genes are TRBV2 and TRBJ2-1; tentative D call: TRBD1 (6 bases). V lost 8 bases to trimming and J lost 7 bases, with 24 bases between them. There are 16 residues in the CDR3. The germline CDR1 and CDR2 sequences are SNHLY and FYNNEI. The CDR3 spells CASGGVRTAIGNEQFF. CDR3 bases: TGTGCCAGCGGTGGGGTTAGGACAGCAATAGGGAATGAGCAGTTCTTC.

This sequence joins TRBV7-3 and TRBJ2-1; D might be TRBD1 (5 bases). Germline loops: CDR1 SGHTA, CDR2 FQGTGA. The CDR3 is made up of 14 amino acids. V lost 5 bases and J 7 bases, leaving 15 bases between the germline ends. Here the CDR3 reads CASSPQGSLNEQFF. The CDR3 DNA reads TGTGCCAGCAGCCCTCAGGGTTCTTTGAATGAGCAGTTCTTC.

There are many counts of this clonotype. V is TRBV20-1 and J is TRBJ2-7, with D possibly being TRBD2 (5 bases). The CDR3 spans 12 residues. The V gene lost 5 bases and the J gene lost 0 bases, with 8 bases spanning the gap. Germline lookup yields CDR1 DFQATT and CDR2 SNEGSKA (reference sequence). As DNA, the CDR3 is TGCAGTGCTCGGGATAGCTCCTACGAGCAGTACTTC. Translation gives CSARDSSYEQYF.

This clonotype came up a few times. The chain couples TRBV4-3 to TRBJ2-3; 9 bases match TRBD2. Losses at the gene ends were 0 bases for V and 4 bases for J; bases not matched to a gene: 8. The CDR3 sequence is 17 residues long. The germline gives CDR1 LGHNA, CDR2 YSLEER. The CDR3 DNA is TGCGCCAGCAGCCAAGATCACGATAGCGGGAGTGCAGATACGCAGTATTTT. This gives the protein CASSQDHDSGSADTQYF.

This clonotype was seen many times. V usage is TRBV20-1 and J usage is TRBJ2-7; no clear D gene. Trimming took 1 base from V and 4 from J, leaving 8 bases between them. Germline V gene data show CDR1 as DFQATT and CDR2 as SNEGSKA (reference sequence). The CDR3 runs to 12 residues. This CDR3 is CSARVPHYEQYF. The CDR3 DNA is TGCAGTGCTAGAGTCCCCCATTACGAGCAGTACTTC.

In its sample, this clonotype was seen many times. J is TRBJ2-1 and V is TRBV4-2, with 9 bases matching TRBD1. Losses at the gene ends were 0 bases for V and 5 bases for J; bases not matched to a gene: 14. CDR3 length: 19 residues. Germline CDR1 and CDR2: LGHNA and YNFKEQ. CDR3 protein: CASSQDGQGFLVRDNEQFF. CDR3 bases: TGTGCCAGCAGCCAAGACGGACAGGGGTTTCTTGTACGGGACAATGAGCAGTTCTTC.

The chain has TRBV7-9 and TRBJ2-2; the D gene is possibly TRBD2 (5 bases). This CDR3 is 11 amino acids long. CDR1 SEHNR and CDR2 FQNEAQ come from the germline V gene (reference sequence). The germline V and J ends were trimmed by 11 bases and 7 bases, with 11 bases remaining between them. The CDR3 nucleotides are TGTGCCGGACGGGGTGTCGGGGAGCTGTTTTTT. This gives the protein CAGRGVGELFF.

The chain is built from TRBV6-5 and TRBJ2-3, with 7 bases fitting TRBD2. Germline V gene sequence: CDR1 MNHEY, CDR2 SVGAGI. This CDR3 contains 15 residues. The V segment lost 2 bases and the J segment 5 bases; nucleotides outside the gene matches: 7. The CDR3, as DNA: TGTGCCAGCAGTTACCAAATACTAGCGCAAGATACGCAGTATTTT. This sequence encodes CASSYQILAQDTQYF.

The chain carries TRBV14 and TRBJ2-1; D gene ambiguous. There are 15 residues in the CDR3. The V gene's germline CDR1 is SGHDN and CDR2 FVKESK. Trimming pared 0 bases from V and 4 bases from J, leaving 10 bases between. CDR3 residues: CASSQEPGWYNEQFF. The DNA of the CDR3 is TGTGCCAGCAGCCAAGAGCCGGGTTGGTACAATGAGCAGTTCTTC.

The chain employs TRBV28 and TRBJ2-5; 7 positions agree with TRBD1. The CDR3 has 16 residues. The J segment lost 2 bases and the V segment lost 3 bases, leaving 9 bases of the junction unmatched. Germline-derived CDR1 and CDR2 are MDHEN and SYDVKM. The CDR3 is CASSFATGRLQETQYF. The CDR3 DNA sequence: TGTGCCAGCAGTTTTGCGACAGGGCGGTTACAAGAGACCCAGTACTTC.

This clonotype came up many times. The V call is TRBV29-1, the J call TRBJ2-1; D not resolved. The CDR3 is 17 residues long. Germline V CDR1 and CDR2: SQVTM, ANQGSEA. Trimming removed 6 bases from V and 0 bases from J, with 21 bases in between. CDR3 nucleotides: TGCAGCGTACTTATATTCGGTGGATCGAGCTCCTACAATGAGCAGTTCTTC. Its translation: CSVLIFGGSSSYNEQFF.

The table lists this clonotype with a few counts. The genes are TRBV7-9 and TRBJ1-2; D remains ambiguous. The CDR3 loop spans 16 amino acids. CDR1 is SEHNR and CDR2 is FQNEAQ in the germline V gene (reference sequence). Trimming left V 3 bases short and J 2 bases short, with 16 bases between. As DNA, the CDR3 is TGTGCCAGCAGCTTTGGTGTGCTGCAGGAAAACTATGGCTACACCTTC. Amino acids: CASSFGVLQENYGYTF.

The chain links TRBV7-2 to TRBJ2-3; tentatively, D is TRBD1 or TRBD2 (6 bases each). Germline assignment: CDR1 SGHTA and CDR2 FQGNSA. V gave up 5 bases and J gave up 4 bases, with 16 bases separating them. The CDR3 consists of 15 residues. As DNA, the CDR3 is TGTGCCAGCAGCCGCATAGGGGGGTCGCCAGATACGCAGTATTTT. Protein product: CASSRIGGSPDTQYF.

This clonotype came up a few times. The chain joins TRBV6-1 to TRBJ2-1, with no clear D. The germline V and J ends were trimmed by 5 bases and 0 bases, with 23 bases remaining between them. The CDR3 is 19 amino acids. Germline values: CDR1 MNHNS, CDR2 SASEGT. CDR3: CASSLYDIRLTYSYNEQFF. In DNA, the CDR3 is TGTGCCAGCAGTCTCTACGACATCCGTCTGACATACTCCTACAATGAGCAGTTCTTC.

The chain has TRBV20-1 and TRBJ2-1; D may be TRBD1 (6 bases). This CDR3 region has 13 residues. CDR1 is DFQATT and CDR2 is SNEGSKA in the germline V gene (reference sequence). Trimming removed 3 bases from V and 3 bases from J, with 9 bases in between. The CDR3 DNA is TGCAGTGCTAGGTCCAGGGGCTACAATGAGCAGTTCTTC. It yields the protein CSARSRGYNEQFF.

This clonotype was found many times. V gene TRBV7-3 combines with J gene TRBJ1-5, with D perhaps matching TRBD1 (6 bases). Trimming cost V 4 bases and J 5 bases, with 12 bases left between them. The CDR3 spans 14 residues. Germline lookup yields CDR1 SGHTA and CDR2 FQGTGA. The CDR3 region is CASSCYRVDQPQHF. CDR3 DNA: TGTGCCAGCAGCTGCTACAGGGTTGATCAGCCCCAGCATTTT. Combining the CDR3 with reference TRBV7-3 and TRBJ1-5 gives the whole variable domain GAGVSQTPSNKVTEKGKYVELRCDPISGHTALYWYRQSLGQGPEFLIYFQGTGAADDSGLPNDRFFAVRPEGSVSTLKIQRTERGDSAVYLCASSCYRVDQPQHFGDGTRLSIL.

There are a few counts of this clonotype. CDR3 coding DNA: TGTGCCACCCAAAAGGACCTAACCGGGGAGCTGTTTTTT. Protein: CATQKDLTGELFF. The V call is TRBV7-6, the J call TRBJ2-2; no reliable D call. Trimming stripped 10 bases from V and 5 bases from J, with 14 bases between. Germline assignment: CDR1 SGHVS and CDR2 FNYEAQ. The CDR3 spans 13 residues.

The chain uses TRBV10-2 and TRBJ2-1, with 14 bases that match TRBD2. The V gene end was trimmed by 8 bases and the J gene end by 8 bases; junction bases not matched to a gene: 17. The CDR3 runs to 18 residues. CDR1 WSHSY and CDR2 SAAADI come from the germline V gene. The CDR3 nucleotides read TGCGCCAGCGGCGAAGGGGGACTAGCGGGAGTTCTTACCCATGAGCAGTTCTTC. Translation gives CASGEGGLAGVLTHEQFF.

This clonotype was seen a few times. The J gene is TRBJ2-1, the V gene TRBV4-3; TRBD2 aligns across 8 bases. The ends lost 0 bases at V and 1 base at J; junction bases unmatched: 11. CDR3 size: 19 residues. The germline CDR1 and CDR2 sequences are LGHNA and YSLEER. This chain's CDR3 is CASSQDGAAGRGSYNEQFF. In nucleotides, the CDR3 is TGCGCCAGCAGCCAAGACGGGGCCGCCGGGAGGGGATCCTACAATGAGCAGTTCTTC.

The sample holds many counts of this clonotype. The chain joins TRBV7-9 to TRBJ1-4; D perhaps matches TRBD1 (6 bases). Germline lookup yields CDR1 SEHNR and CDR2 FQNEAQ (reference sequence). This CDR3 contains 16 residues. The V end lost 2 bases, the J end lost 0 bases, and 10 bases lay between the germline ends. The CDR3 here is CASSLRQDATNEKLFF. CDR3 nucleotide sequence: TGTGCCAGCAGCTTAAGACAGGACGCAACTAATGAAAAACTGTTTTTT.

This clonotype was picked up a small number of times. The V call is TRBV10-2, the J call TRBJ2-2; D perhaps matches TRBD1 (6 bases). Trimming took 8 bases from V and 9 from J, leaving 13 bases between them. The CDR3 has 12 residues. Looked up from germline, CDR1 is WSHSY and CDR2 is SAAADI. The chain's CDR3 is CASEGEFRELFF. The DNA of the CDR3 is TGCGCCAGCGAGGGGGAATTTCGGGAGCTGTTTTTT.

The chain employs TRBV3-1 and TRBJ1-2, with D tentatively TRBD1 (6 bases). Germline V lookup: CDR1 LGHDT, CDR2 YNNKEL (reference sequence). Trimming left V 9 bases short and J 4 bases short, with 18 bases between. The CDR3 has 14 residues. In DNA form, the CDR3 reads TGTGCCAGATGGGGGACACCAGCTTGCTATGGCTACACCTTC. Protein: CARWGTPACYGYTF.

This clonotype appeared many times. V and J are TRBV28 and TRBJ2-1; perhaps TRBD2 as D (5 bases). CDR1 MDHEN and CDR2 SYDVKM come from the germline V gene. The CDR3 loop spans 18 amino acids. Trimming pared 1 base from V and 10 bases from J, leaving 26 bases between. DNA for the CDR3: TGTGCCAGCAGTTTATATGGACTGACATCACCTCCTCTCAGCGAGCAGTTCTTC. Amino acid sequence: CASSLYGLTSPPLSEQFF.

The table lists this clonotype with a few counts. The chain recombines TRBV3-1 with TRBJ2-5; 11 nucleotides align to TRBD2. This CDR3 has 12 residues. The germline V gene has CDR1 LGHDT and CDR2 YNNKEL (reference sequence). Germline trimming cut 10 bases from V and 5 bases from J; bases unmatched to any gene: 3. CDR3 loop: CATWTSGETQYF. The CDR3 nucleotides read TGTGCCACCTGGACTAGCGGGGAGACCCAGTACTTC.

Ten or more counts support this clonotype. The chain combines TRBV12-3 or TRBV12-4 with TRBJ2-5; D remains unclear. V was shortened by 5 bases and J by 2 bases, with 12 bases between the two germline ends. There are 14 residues in the CDR3. The CDR3 is CASSEDVAQETQYF. DNA for the CDR3: TGTGCCAGCAGTGAAGACGTCGCTCAAGAGACCCAGTACTTC.

This clonotype was counted between two and nine times. This chain uses TRBV2 with TRBJ2-7, with 14 bases lining up with TRBD2. CDR1 is SNHLY and CDR2 is FYNNEI in the germline V gene. Trimming removed 10 bases from V and 4 bases from J; junction bases left unmatched: 6. The CDR3 totals 14 residues. CDR3 residues: CATTGTSGSYEQYF. CDR3 nucleotide sequence: TGTGCCACAACCGGGACTAGCGGGAGTTACGAGCAGTACTTC.

The sample holds a few counts of this clonotype. The chain recombines TRBV6-1 with TRBJ2-3, with unresolved D. Per germline, CDR1 MNHNS and CDR2 SASEGT. V lost 8 bases to trimming and J lost 2 bases, with 14 bases between them. This CDR3 has 14 amino acids. The CDR3 here is CASHPGPYTDTQYF. The CDR3 DNA reads TGTGCCAGCCACCCCGGACCCTACACAGATACGCAGTATTTT.

This clonotype was seen a handful of times. J is TRBJ2-6 and V is TRBV10-3; D not resolved. The length of the CDR3 is 14 residues. Germline CDR1 is ENHRY and CDR2 is SYGVKD. V was shortened by 7 bases and J by 0 bases, with 7 bases between the two germline ends. CDR3 bases: TGTGCCATCAATGATCCCTCTGGGGCCAACGTCCTGACTTTC. Its translation: CAINDPSGANVLTF.